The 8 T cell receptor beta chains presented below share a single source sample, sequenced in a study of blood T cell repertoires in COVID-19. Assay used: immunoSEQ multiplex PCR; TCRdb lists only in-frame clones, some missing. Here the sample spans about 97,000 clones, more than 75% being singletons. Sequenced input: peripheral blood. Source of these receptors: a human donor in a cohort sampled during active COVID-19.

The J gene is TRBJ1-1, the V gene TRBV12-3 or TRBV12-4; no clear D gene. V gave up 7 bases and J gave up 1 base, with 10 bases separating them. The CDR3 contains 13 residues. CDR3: CASNRVGNTEAFF. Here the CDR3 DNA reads TGTGCCAGCAACCGGGTCGGGAACACTGAAGCTTTCTTT.

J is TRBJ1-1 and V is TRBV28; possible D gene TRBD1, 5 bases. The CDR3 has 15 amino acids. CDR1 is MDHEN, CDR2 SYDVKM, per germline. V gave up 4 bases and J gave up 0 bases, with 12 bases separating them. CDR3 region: CASSSPGRLNTEAFF. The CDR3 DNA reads TGTGCCAGCAGTTCCCCAGGGCGACTGAACACTGAAGCTTTCTTT.

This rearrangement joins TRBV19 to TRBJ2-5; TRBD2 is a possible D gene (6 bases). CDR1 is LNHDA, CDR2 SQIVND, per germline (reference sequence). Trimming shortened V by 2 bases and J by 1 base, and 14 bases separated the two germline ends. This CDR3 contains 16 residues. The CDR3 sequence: CASSINVGGTQETQYF. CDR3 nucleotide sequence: TGTGCCAGTAGTATAAACGTGGGGGGAACCCAAGAGACCCAGTACTTC.

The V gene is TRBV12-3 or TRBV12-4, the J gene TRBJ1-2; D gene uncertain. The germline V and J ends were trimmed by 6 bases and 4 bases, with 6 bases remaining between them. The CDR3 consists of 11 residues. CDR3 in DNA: TGTGCCAGCAGACAGTTCTATGGCTACACCTTC. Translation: CASRQFYGYTF.

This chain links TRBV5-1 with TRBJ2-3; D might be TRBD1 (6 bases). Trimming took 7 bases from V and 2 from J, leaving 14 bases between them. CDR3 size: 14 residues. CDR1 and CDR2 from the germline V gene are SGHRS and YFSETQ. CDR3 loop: CASGQTGDTDTQYF. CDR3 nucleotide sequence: TGCGCCAGCGGCCAGACAGGAGACACAGATACGCAGTATTTT.

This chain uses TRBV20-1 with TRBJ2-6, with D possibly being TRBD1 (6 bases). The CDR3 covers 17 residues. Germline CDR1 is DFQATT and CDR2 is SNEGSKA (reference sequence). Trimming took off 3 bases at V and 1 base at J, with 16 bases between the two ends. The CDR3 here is CSASLWGRGSGANVLTF. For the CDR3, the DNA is TGCAGTGCTAGTTTGTGGGGGCGAGGGTCTGGGGCCAACGTCCTGACTTTC.

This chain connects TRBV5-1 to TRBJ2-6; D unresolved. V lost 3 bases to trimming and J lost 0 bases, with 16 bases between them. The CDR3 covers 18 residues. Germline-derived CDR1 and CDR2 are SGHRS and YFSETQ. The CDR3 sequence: CASSSGSLTTSGANVLTF. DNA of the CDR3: TGCGCCAGCAGCTCCGGGTCCTTAACTACCTCTGGGGCCAACGTCCTGACTTTC.

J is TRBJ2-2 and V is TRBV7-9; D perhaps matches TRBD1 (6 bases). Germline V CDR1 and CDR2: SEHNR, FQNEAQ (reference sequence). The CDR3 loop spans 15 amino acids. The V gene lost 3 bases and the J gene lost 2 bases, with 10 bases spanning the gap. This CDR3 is CASSLLGGNTGELFF. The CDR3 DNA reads TGTGCCAGCAGCTTGTTAGGGGGAAACACCGGGGAGCTGTTTTTT.